This T cell receptor (beta chain) emerged from a study of blood T cell repertoires in COVID-19. On the study more broadly: The origin of the acute and convalescent COVID-19 samples was the United States, Italy and Spain. Sources were T cells, B-cell-depleted T cells, or PBMCs; the material itself was cDNA or gDNA.

Original handling: By means of reference gene primer amplification, nucleated cell counts were estimated. Measured with immunoSEQ multiplex PCR; TCRdb has only the in-frame clones, and not every one. From that table come the V and J calls and clone size; the DNA was used to work out D and trimming. Of 55,000 to 70,000 clones detected, around 87% appear once; the ten largest clones hold approximately 11%. With 4 bases removed from V and 7 bases from J, the gap between germline ends came to 32 bases. Germline loops: CDR1 SGHDN, CDR2 FVKESK. The CDR3 sequence is 20 residues long. The sequence was obtained from a woman aged 18-30 years with acute or convalescent COVID-19. Sequencing was done on a sample of peripheral blood. This rearrangement joins TRBV14 to TRBJ2-1, with D perhaps TRBD1 (9 bases). CDR3 sequence: CASSRRRQGVGRAPGNEQFF. The CDR3, as DNA: TGTGCCAGCAGCCGCCGCAGACAGGGGGTCGGGAGGGCCCCCGGTAATGAGCAGTTCTTC.